A single T cell receptor beta chain is shown here with its context. This clonotype was counted many times. Its antigen remains unidentified. No quality values exist for individual bases; no much larger clone is one base distant. Stable Graves' hyperthyroidism was defined as the absence of progression to ophthalmopathy over 18 months of follow-up. The hyperthyroidism patients were between 18 and 65 years old and newly diagnosed, with a disease duration of less than 2 months. Patients with uncontrolled infections, other autoimmune diseases, pregnancy or lactation were excluded. Diagnoses were based on clinical symptoms, serum thyroxine and TRAb, thyroid ultrasound and orbital computed tomography. Ficoll-Paque density gradient centrifugation was used to isolate PBMCs from 10 ml of fresh peripheral blood. Total RNA was extracted using Trizol reagent, and RNA quality was assessed on an Agilent 2100 Bioanalyzer.

Amplification of TCR beta CDR3 regions was carried out from RNA transcripts. A first-round RT-PCR of the TCR CDR3 used the HTBI primer set with the Qiagen OneStep RT-PCR kit. The libraries were constructed in a second round of multiplex PCR and then size-selected and purified. The libraries were sequenced on an Illumina HiSeq2000 using paired-end 100 bp reads. In the original analysis: SOAPnuke was used to process the raw data, with reads discarded if the reads contained adapters or uncalled bases, had a mean Phred below 15, or lacked an exact constant-primer or identifier match. COPE v1.2.5 was used to merge high-quality paired reads, and clonotypes were defined as unique nucleotide sequences. MiTCR v1.1 was used to align the clonotypes against IMGT TRBV, TRBD and TRBJ reference segments. Analysis was restricted to V-J combinations with a frequency above 0.0001, which covered over 98% of repertoires. A TCS score was defined as the ratio between F50 (clonal expansion) and ExV (chaos), using BLOSUM62-based TCRdist between CDR3 peptides within each V-J. Welch's t-statistics and random forest reduced roughly 530 V-J features to 10 to 15, which were used in a naive Bayes classifier (R e1071). TCRdb took the public reads, trimmed them with fastp at Q25, ran MiXCR for clone calling and kept in-frame beta chains. Each record represents a unique CDR3 protein, reported with the most common genes and DNA among its rows. Clone size and V and J calls follow TCRdb, not the original study. The sample table contains about 200,000 distinct CDR3 sequences; only one count was recorded for 17% of them. The biggest ten clones account for around 48% of the sample.

CDR3 length: 13 amino acids, cysteine to phenylalanine. Only CDR3 DNA is held: 39 bases, read in frame from base 1. According to the germline V gene (reference sequence), CDR1 reads LNHDA and CDR2 reads SQIVND. The germline V end is reduced by 3 bases and the J end by 8 bases; junction bases left unmatched: 4. The record originates from a study of T cells in Graves' hyperthyroidism and ophthalmopathy (dated by TCRdb to the late 2010s). About the study as a whole: Peripheral blood was collected at initial diagnosis, before any treatment. The study also compared thyroid tissue and blood T-cell repertoires from 5 to 7 Graves' hyperthyroidism patients. According to the paper, TCR Vbeta CDR3 sequencing was carried out on over 130 peripheral blood samples, which came from under 50 ophthalmopathy, roughly 75 hyperthyroidism and roughly 17 progressor patients. Prospective prediction of ophthalmopathy was tested in an independent validation cohort consisting of 18 to 20 hyperthyroidism patients and approximately 16 patients who later progressed to ophthalmopathy. Once sampling was done, hyperthyroidism patients were given methimazole at a starting dose of 30 mg daily, whereas ophthalmopathy patients were given high-dose intravenous methylprednisolone. To identify TCR V-J signatures that set the groups apart, the researchers used a discovery cohort of about a hundred patients, made up of approximately 43 with Graves' ophthalmopathy and 57 with stable Graves' hyperthyroidism. For training and testing, the 100 or so patients in the discovery cohort were randomly divided in a 7:3 ratio.

General study outcomes and caveats: Sample size was not statistically predetermined, and blinding of investigators to group allocation was not performed. Most expanded thyroid clonotypes (frequency above 0.001) were also detected in blood, a finding suggesting that blood repertoires may reflect thyroid immune responses. In validation, the model predicted progression to ophthalmopathy a median of about 6.5 months before onset, with roughly 68% sensitivity and almost 75% specificity. Ophthalmopathy was separated from stable hyperthyroidism by a 13 V-J signature model, with around 90% sensitivity and about 81% specificity obtained in cross-validation and 80%/75% obtained in testing.

The chain employs TRBV19 and TRBJ2-1, and 7 junction bases match TRBD2. Sequencing was performed on blood. This clonotype originated in a woman aged 45-59 years with Graves' hyperthyroidism. The nucleotide sequence reads as follows: TGTGCCAGTAGTATCGCTAGCGGCGATGAGCAGTTCTTC. It specifies CASSIASGDEQFF.